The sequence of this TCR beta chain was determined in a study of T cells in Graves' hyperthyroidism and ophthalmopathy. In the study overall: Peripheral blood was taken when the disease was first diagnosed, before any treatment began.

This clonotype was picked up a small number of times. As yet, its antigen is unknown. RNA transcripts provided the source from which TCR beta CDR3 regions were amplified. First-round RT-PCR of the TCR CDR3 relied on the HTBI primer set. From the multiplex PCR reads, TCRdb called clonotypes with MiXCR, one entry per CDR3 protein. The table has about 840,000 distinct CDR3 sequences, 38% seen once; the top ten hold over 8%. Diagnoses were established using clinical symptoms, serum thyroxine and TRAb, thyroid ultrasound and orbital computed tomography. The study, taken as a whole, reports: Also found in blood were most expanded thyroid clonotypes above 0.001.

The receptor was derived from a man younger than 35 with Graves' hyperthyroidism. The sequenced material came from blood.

CDR3: CASSLATGGVETQYF. For the CDR3, the DNA is TGCGCCAGCAGCCTAGCCACAGGGGGCGTGGAGACCCAGTACTTC. The chain is built from TRBV4-1 and TRBJ2-5; the match to TRBD1 covers 9 bases. Trimming removed 4 bases from V and 5 bases from J; junction bases left unmatched: 8. Germline-derived CDR1 and CDR2 are MGHRA and YSYEKL. This CDR3 is built from 15 residues.